Shown below are 5 T cell receptor beta chains from a single sample sequenced in a study of shared clonotypes between healthy human individuals. Naive CD8 cells lacked CD45RO, underwent positive selection for CCR7 and left out terminally differentiated effector memory CD45RA+ cells. Clones were sequenced by immunoSEQ multiplex PCR, and TCRdb holds only the in-frame ones, with some missing. The repertoire holds some 2.1 million clones, about 95% seen once, with around 1.1% in the top ten. The sequenced material came from naive CD8+ T cells sorted from blood. All receptors derive from a man aged 18 to 30 in good health.

CDR3: CASSLLGEGTEAFF. CDR3 bases: TGTGCCAGCAGTTTATTAGGGGAGGGCACTGAAGCTTTCTTT. This chain uses TRBV28 with TRBJ1-1, with D maybe TRBD1 (5 bases). V gave up 1 base and J gave up 4 bases, with 10 bases separating them. This CDR3 contains 14 residues. The germline V gene has CDR1 MDHEN and CDR2 SYDVKM. Drawing the rest from reference TRBV28 and TRBJ1-1, the complete variable domain is DVKVTQSSRYLVKRTGEKVFLECVQDMDHENMFWYRQDPGLGLRLIYFSYDVKMKEKGDIPEGYSVSREKKERFSLILESASTNQTSMYLCASSLLGEGTEAFFGQGTRLTVV.

This chain connects TRBV7-9 to TRBJ2-7; no firm D call. The ends were cut back, 6 bases at V and 2 bases at J, with 11 bases in the middle. The CDR3 has 13 amino acids. Germline V lookup: CDR1 SEHNR, CDR2 FQNEAQ (reference sequence). Here the CDR3 reads CASRSDRPYEQYF. DNA of the CDR3: TGTGCCAGCAGGTCCGATCGTCCCTACGAGCAGTACTTC.

V is TRBV9 and J is TRBJ2-7; the D call may be TRBD1 or TRBD2 (5 bases each). The V gene lost 0 bases and the J gene lost 5 bases, with 18 bases spanning the gap. CDR3 size: 16 residues. Germline loops: CDR1 SGDLS, CDR2 YYNGEE. The CDR3 sequence: CASSVAVGPGTHEQYF. The CDR3 DNA follows: TGTGCCAGCAGCGTAGCCGTGGGGCCGGGAACCCACGAGCAGTACTTC.

The rearrangement links TRBV25-1 to TRBJ2-1; D uncertain. Between the trimmed V and J ends, which lost 3 bases and 5 bases, there was a span of 8 bases. Germline CDR1 MGHDK, CDR2 SYGVNS. The CDR3 contains 13 residues. CDR3 in DNA: TGTGCCAGCAGTGAGCGCACAGACAATGAGCAGTTCTTC. This translates into CASSERTDNEQFF. The full variable domain, rest sourced from reference TRBV25-1 and TRBJ2-1, is EADIYQTPRYLVIGTGKKITLECSQTMGHDKMYWYQQDPGMELHLIHYSYGVNSTEKGDLSSESTVSRIRTEHFPLTLESARPSHTSQYLCASSERTDNEQFFGPGTRLTVL.

V is TRBV7-9 and J is TRBJ1-4; D perhaps matches TRBD1 (6 bases). The CDR3 extends over 16 amino acids. Deletions cut 1 base from V and 0 bases from J, with 9 bases between. Germline V gene data show CDR1 as SEHNR and CDR2 as FQNEAQ (reference sequence). CDR3 region: CASSLGTEPTNEKLFF. The DNA of the CDR3 is TGTGCCAGCAGCTTAGGGACAGAACCAACTAATGAAAAACTGTTTTTT. Full variable domain (outside the CDR3, taken from reference TRBV7-9 and TRBJ1-4): DTGVSQNPRHKITKRGQNVTFRCDPISEHNRLYWYRQTLGQGPEFLTYFQNEAQLEKSRLLSDRFSAERPKGSFSTLEIQRTEQGDSAMYLCASSLGTEPTNEKLFFGSGTQLSVL.